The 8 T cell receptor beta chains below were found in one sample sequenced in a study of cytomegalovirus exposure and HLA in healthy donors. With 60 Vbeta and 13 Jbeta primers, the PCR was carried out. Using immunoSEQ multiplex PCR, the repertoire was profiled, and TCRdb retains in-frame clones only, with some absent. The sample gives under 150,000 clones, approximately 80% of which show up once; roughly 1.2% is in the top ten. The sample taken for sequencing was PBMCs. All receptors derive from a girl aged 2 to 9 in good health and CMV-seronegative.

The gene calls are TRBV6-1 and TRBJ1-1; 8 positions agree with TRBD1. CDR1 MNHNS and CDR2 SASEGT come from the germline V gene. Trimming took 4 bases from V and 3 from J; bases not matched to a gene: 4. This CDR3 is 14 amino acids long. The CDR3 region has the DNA TGTGCCAGCAGTGCCCAGGGGGCAGACACTGAAGCTTTCTTT. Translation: CASSAQGADTEAFF.

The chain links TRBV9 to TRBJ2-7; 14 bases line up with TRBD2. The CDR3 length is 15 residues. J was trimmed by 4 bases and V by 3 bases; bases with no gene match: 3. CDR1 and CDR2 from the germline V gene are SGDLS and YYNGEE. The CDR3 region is CASSEGLAGDYEQYF. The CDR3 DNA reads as TGTGCCAGCAGCGAGGGACTAGCGGGAGATTACGAGCAGTACTTC.

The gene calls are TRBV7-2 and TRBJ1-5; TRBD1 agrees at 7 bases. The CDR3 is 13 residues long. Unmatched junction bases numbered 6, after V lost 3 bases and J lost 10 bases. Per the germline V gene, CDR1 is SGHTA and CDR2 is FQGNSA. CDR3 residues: CASSLGTAAPQHF. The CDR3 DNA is TGTGCCAGCAGCTTGGGGACAGCTGCTCCCCAGCATTTT.

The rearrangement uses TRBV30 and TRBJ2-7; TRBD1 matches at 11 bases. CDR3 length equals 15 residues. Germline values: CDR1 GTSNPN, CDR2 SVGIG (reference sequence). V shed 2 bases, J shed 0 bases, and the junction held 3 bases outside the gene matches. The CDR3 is CAWSPGTGGSYEQYF. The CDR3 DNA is TGTGCCTGGAGTCCCGGGACAGGGGGCTCCTACGAGCAGTACTTC.

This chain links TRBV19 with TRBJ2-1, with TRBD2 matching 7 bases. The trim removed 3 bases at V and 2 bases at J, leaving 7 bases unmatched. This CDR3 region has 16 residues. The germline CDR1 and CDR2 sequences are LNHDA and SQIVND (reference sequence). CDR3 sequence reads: CASSILTSRTYNEQFF. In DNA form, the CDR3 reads TGTGCCAGTAGTATCCTGACTAGCAGGACCTACAATGAGCAGTTCTTC.

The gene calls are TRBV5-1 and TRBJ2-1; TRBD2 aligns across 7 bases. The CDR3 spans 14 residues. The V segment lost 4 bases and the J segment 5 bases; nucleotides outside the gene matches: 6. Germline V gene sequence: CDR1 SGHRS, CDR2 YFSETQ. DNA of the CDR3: TGCGCCAGCAGCACCGGGACTATAGACAATGAGCAGTTCTTC. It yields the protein CASSTGTIDNEQFF. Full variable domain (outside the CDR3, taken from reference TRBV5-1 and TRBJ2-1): KAGVTQTPRYLIKTRGQQVTLSCSPISGHRSVSWYQQTPGQGLQFLFEYFSETQRNKGNFPGRFSGRQFSNSRSEMNVSTLELGDSALYLCASSTGTIDNEQFFGPGTRLTVL.

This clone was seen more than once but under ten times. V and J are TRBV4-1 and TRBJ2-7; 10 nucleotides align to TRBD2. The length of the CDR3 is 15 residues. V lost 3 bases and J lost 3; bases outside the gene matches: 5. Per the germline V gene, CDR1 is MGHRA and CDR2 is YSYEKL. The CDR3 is CASSQFSGRNYEQYF. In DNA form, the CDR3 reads TGCGCCAGCAGCCAGTTTAGCGGGAGGAACTACGAGCAGTACTTC.

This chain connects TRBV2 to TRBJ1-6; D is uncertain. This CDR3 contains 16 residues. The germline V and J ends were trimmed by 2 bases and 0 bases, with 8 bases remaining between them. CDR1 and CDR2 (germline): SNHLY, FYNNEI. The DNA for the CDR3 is TGTGCCAGCAGTGAATCCCTAAGCTCCTATAATTCACCCCTCCACTTT. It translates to CASSESLSSYNSPLHF.